The next 6 T cell receptor beta chains were all read from a single sample in a study of human T cells and chemical hapten exposure. This sample's time point: pre-sensitization, week 0. Regarding treatment: therapeutic diphenylcyclopropenone sensitization with weekly scalp DPC. In TCRdb, the RACE reads were re-called with MiXCR into one record per CDR3 protein. The repertoire holds more than 300,000 distinct CDR3 sequences, with 4.5% to 7% as singletons. Source: whole blood, taken in connection with sensitization to the hapten diphenylcyclopropenone (DPC). All receptors come from a woman aged 18-29 years with alopecia areata. Some clones in this sample may be carry-over from other donors' samples.

This clonotype was found many times. The chain uses TRBV9 and TRBJ2-6; D is unclear. The germline V gene encodes CDR1 SGDLS and CDR2 YYNGEE. The ends were cut back, 2 bases at V and 4 bases at J, with 10 bases in the middle. The CDR3 length is 15 residues. Here the CDR3 DNA reads TGTGCCAGCAGCGTCACGGGCGCCGGGGCCAACGTCCTGACTTTC. This codes for CASSVTGAGANVLTF.

This clonotype showed up just a few times. The chain carries TRBV29-1 and TRBJ2-6; TRBD1 is a possible D gene (6 bases). Germline CDR1 reads SQVTM; CDR2 reads ANQGSEA. The germline V and J ends were trimmed by 3 bases and 4 bases, with 13 bases remaining between them. CDR3 size: 15 residues. In nucleotides, the CDR3 is TGCAGCGTTGACCAGGGGCGACAAGGGGCCAACGTCCTGACTTTC. Translating gives CSVDQGRQGANVLTF.

This clonotype was counted at least ten times. The chain carries TRBV27 and TRBJ2-1, with TRBD1 identical over 9 bases. CDR3 length: 15 amino acids. V shed 6 bases, J shed 1 base, and the junction held 4 bases outside the gene matches. CDR1 and CDR2 (germline): MNHEY, SMNVEV (reference sequence). The DNA for the CDR3 is TGTGCCAGCAGCCTGACAGGGGGGTCCTACAATGAGCAGTTCTTC. The encoded protein is CASSLTGGSYNEQFF.

This clonotype was recorded a few times. The rearrangement uses TRBV7-8 and TRBJ1-1; the D is unclear. Deletions cut 0 bases from V and 3 bases from J, with 14 bases between. The CDR3 sequence is 16 residues long. The germline V gene has CDR1 SGHVS and CDR2 FQNEAQ. The CDR3 is CASSLAPAFGDTEAFF. The CDR3 DNA is TGTGCCAGCAGCTTAGCTCCGGCCTTTGGGGACACTGAAGCTTTCTTT. Drawing the rest from reference TRBV7-8 and TRBJ1-1, the complete variable domain is GAGVSQSPRYKVAKRGQDVALRCDPISGHVSLFWYQQALGQGPEFLTYFQNEAQLDKSGLPSDRFFAERPEGSVSTLKIQRTQQEDSAVYLCASSLAPAFGDTEAFFGQGTRLTVV.

This clonotype was recorded many times. The V gene is TRBV9, the J gene TRBJ1-6, with 7 bases matching TRBD1. The CDR3 loop spans 18 amino acids. Germline CDR1 SGDLS, CDR2 YYNGEE. J gave up 0 bases and V 4 bases, and 10 bases lay outside the gene matches. CDR3 residues: CASSPSTGLSSYNSPLHF. DNA for the CDR3: TGTGCCAGCAGCCCTTCGACAGGGTTGAGCTCCTATAATTCACCCCTCCACTTT.

This clonotype was seen more than once but under ten times. V usage is TRBV4-3 and J usage is TRBJ2-1, with 7 nucleotides matching TRBD2. Germline CDR1 is LGHNA and CDR2 is YSLEER. Trimming removed 3 bases from V and 6 bases from J; junction bases left unmatched: 14. The CDR3 contains 17 residues. The CDR3 reads CASSHYPTAGKSNEQFF. CDR3 bases: TGCGCCAGCAGCCATTACCCTACAGCGGGGAAATCCAATGAGCAGTTCTTC.